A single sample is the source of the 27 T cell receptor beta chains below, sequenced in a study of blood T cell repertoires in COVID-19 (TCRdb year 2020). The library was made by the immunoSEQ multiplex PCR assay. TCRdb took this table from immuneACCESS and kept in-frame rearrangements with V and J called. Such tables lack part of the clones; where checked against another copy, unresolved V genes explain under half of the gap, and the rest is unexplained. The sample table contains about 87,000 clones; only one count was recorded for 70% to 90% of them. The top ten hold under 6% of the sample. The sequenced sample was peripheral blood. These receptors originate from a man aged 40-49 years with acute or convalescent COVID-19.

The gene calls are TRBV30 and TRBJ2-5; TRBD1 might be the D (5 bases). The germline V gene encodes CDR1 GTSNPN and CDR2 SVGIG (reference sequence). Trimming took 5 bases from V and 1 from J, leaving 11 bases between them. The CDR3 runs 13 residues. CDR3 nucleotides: TGTGCCTGGGAAACAGGCTTCCAAGAGACCCAGTACTTC. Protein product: CAWETGFQETQYF.

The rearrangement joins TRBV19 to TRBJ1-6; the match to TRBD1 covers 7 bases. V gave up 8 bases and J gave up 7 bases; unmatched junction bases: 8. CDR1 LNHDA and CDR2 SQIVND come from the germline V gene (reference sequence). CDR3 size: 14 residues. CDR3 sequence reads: CASRRQGENSPLHF. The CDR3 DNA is TGTGCCAGTCGCCGACAGGGTGAGAATTCACCCCTCCACTTT. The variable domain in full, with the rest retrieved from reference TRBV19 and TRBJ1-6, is DGGITQSPKYLFRKEGQNVTLSCEQNLNHDAMYWYRQDPGQGLRLIYYSQIVNDFQKGDIAEGYSVSREKKESFPLTVTSAQKNPTAFYLCASRRQGENSPLHFGNGTRLTVT.

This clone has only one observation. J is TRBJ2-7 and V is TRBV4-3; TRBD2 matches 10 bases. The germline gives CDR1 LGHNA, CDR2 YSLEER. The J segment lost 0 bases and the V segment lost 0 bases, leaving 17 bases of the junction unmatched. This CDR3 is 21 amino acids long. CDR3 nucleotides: TGCGCCAGCAGCCAAGATTGGGGGGGCACCTATAGCGGGGGGCCCTCCTACGAGCAGTACTTC. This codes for CASSQDWGGTYSGGPSYEQYF.

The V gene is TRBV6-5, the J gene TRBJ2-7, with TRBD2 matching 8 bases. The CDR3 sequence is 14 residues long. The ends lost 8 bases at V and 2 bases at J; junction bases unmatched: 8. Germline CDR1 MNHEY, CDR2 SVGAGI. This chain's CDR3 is CASWSGGKTYEQYF. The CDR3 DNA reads TGTGCCAGCTGGAGCGGGGGCAAGACCTACGAGCAGTACTTC.

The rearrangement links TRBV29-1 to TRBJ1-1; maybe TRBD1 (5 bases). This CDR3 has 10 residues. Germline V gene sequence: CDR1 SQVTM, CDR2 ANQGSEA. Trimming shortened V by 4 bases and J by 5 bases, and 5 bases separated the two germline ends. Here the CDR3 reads CSVAGTEAFF. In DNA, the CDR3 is TGCAGCGTTGCAGGGACTGAAGCTTTCTTT.

CDR3 loop: CASSQTGDHGYTF. DNA of the CDR3: TGTGCCAGCAGCCAGACAGGGGATCATGGCTACACCTTC. This chain uses TRBV11-1 with TRBJ1-2, with TRBD1 matching 8 bases. Germline lookup yields CDR1 SGHAT and CDR2 FQDESV (reference sequence). The CDR3 sequence is 13 residues long. V gave up 5 bases and J gave up 6 bases; unmatched junction bases: 5.

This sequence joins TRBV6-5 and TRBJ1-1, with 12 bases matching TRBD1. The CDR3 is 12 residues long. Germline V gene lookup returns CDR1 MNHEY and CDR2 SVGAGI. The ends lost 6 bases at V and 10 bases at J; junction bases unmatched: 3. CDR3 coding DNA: TGTGCCAGCAGGCGGGACAGGGGGCGAGCTTTCTTT. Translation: CASRRDRGRAFF.

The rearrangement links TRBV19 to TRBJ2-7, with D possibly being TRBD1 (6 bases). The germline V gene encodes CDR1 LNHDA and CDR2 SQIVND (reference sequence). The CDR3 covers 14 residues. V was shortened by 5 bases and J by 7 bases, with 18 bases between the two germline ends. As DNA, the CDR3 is TGTGCCAGTAGTTTACGGACAGCCCTCGGGGAGCAGTACTTC. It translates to CASSLRTALGEQYF.

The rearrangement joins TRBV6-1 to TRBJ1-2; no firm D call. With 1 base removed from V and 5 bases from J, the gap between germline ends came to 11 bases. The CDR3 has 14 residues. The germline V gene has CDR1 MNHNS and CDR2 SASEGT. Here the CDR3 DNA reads TGTGCCAGCAGTGAAGGGCGGGCACTGTATGGCTACACCTTC. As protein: CASSEGRALYGYTF.

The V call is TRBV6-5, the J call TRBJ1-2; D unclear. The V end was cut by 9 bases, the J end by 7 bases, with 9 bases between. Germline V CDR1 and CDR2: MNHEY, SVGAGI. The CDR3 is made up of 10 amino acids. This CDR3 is CARHGGGYTF. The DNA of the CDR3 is TGTGCCAGGCACGGTGGTGGCTACACCTTC.

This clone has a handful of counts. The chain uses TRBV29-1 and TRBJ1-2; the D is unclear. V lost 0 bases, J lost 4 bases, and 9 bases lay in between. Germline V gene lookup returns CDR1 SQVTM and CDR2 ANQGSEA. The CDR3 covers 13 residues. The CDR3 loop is CSVEDRSLYGYTF. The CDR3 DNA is TGCAGCGTTGAAGATCGTAGCCTCTATGGCTACACCTTC. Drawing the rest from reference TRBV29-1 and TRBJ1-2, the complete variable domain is SAVISQKPSRDICQRGTSLTIQCQVDSQVTMMFWYRQQPGQSLTLIATANQGSEATYESGFVIDKFPISRPNLTFSTLTVSNMSPEDSSIYLCSVEDRSLYGYTFGSGTRLTVV.

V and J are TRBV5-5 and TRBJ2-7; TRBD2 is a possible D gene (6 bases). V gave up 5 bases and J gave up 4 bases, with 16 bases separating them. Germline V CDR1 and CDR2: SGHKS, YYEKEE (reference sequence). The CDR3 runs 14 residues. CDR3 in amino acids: CASSFSGGAYEQYF. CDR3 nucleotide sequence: TGTGCCAGCAGTTTTAGCGGAGGAGCTTACGAGCAGTACTTC. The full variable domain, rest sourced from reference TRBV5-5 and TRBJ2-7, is DAGVTQSPTHLIKTRGQQVTLRCSPISGHKSVSWYQQVLGQGPQFIFQYYEKEERGRGNFPDRFSARQFPNYSSELNVNALLLGDSALYLCASSFSGGAYEQYFGPGTRLTVT.

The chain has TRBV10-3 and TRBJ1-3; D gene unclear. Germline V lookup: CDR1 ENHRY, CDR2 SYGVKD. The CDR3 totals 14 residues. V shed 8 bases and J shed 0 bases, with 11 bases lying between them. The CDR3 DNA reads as TGTGCCATCCGAGCACAGAGCTCTGGAAACACCATATATTTT. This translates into CAIRAQSSGNTIYF.

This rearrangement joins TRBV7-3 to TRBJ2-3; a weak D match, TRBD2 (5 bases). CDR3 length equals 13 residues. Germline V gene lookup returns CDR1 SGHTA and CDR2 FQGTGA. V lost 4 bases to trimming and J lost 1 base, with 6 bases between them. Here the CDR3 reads CASSWGGTDTQYF. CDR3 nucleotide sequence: TGTGCCAGCAGCTGGGGAGGCACAGATACGCAGTATTTT.

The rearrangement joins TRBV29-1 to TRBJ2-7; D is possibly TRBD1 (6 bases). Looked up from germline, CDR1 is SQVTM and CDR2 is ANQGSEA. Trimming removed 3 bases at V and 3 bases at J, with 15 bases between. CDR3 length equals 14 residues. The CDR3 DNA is TGCAGCGTTGACAAAGGGAGCAGGGGCTACGAGCAGTACTTC. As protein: CSVDKGSRGYEQYF.

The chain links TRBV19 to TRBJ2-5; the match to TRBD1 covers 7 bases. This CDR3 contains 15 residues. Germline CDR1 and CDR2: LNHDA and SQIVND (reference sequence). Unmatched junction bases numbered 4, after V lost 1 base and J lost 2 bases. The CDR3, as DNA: TGTGCCAGTAGTATAGTCAGGGGGATACAAGAGACCCAGTACTTC. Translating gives CASSIVRGIQETQYF. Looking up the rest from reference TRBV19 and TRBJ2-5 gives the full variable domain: DGGITQSPKYLFRKEGQNVTLSCEQNLNHDAMYWYRQDPGQGLRLIYYSQIVNDFQKGDIAEGYSVSREKKESFPLTVTSAQKNPTAFYLCASSIVRGIQETQYFGPGTRLLVL.

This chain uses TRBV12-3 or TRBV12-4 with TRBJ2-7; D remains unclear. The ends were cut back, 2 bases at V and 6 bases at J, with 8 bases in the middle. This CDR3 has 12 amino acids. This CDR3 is CASSLFPGEQYF. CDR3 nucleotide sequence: TGTGCCAGCAGTTTATTTCCCGGCGAGCAGTACTTC.

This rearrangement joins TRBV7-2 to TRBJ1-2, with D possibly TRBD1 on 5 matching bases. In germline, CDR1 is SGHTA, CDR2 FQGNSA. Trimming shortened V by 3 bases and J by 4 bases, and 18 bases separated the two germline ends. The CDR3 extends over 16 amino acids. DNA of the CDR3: TGTGCCAGCAGCTTTTGGACACCAGTTGGTAGCTATGGCTACACCTTC. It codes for CASSFWTPVGSYGYTF. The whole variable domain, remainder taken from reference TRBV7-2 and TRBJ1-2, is GAGVSQSPSNKVTEKGKDVELRCDPISGHTALYWYRQSLGQGLEFLIYFQGNSAPDKSGLPSDRFSAERTGGSVSTLTIQRTQQEDSAVYLCASSFWTPVGSYGYTFGSGTRLTVV.

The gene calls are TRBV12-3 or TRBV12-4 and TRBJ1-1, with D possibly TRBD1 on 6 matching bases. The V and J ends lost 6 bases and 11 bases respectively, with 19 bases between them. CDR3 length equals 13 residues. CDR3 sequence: CASSYYRESGAFF. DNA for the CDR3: TGTGCCAGCAGCTACTACAGGGAGAGTGGCGCTTTCTTT.

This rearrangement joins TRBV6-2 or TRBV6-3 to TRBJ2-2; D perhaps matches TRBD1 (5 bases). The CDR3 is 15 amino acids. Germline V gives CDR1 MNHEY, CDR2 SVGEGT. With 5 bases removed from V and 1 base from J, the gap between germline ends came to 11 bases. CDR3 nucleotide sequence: TGTGCCAGCAGTCCAGGGCCCAAGAACACCGGGGAGCTGTTTTTT. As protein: CASSPGPKNTGELFF.

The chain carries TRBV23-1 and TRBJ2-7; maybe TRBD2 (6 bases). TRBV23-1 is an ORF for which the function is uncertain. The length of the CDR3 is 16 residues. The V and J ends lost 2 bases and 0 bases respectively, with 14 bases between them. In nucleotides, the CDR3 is TGCGCCAGCAGTCAACCCCGGGACTTTAGCTCCTACGAGCAGTACTTC. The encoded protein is CASSQPRDFSSYEQYF.

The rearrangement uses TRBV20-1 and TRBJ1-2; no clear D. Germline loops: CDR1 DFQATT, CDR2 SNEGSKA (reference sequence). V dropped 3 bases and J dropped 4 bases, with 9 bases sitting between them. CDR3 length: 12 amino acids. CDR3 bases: TGCAGTGCTAGTAGCGACGCCTATGGCTACACCTTC. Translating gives CSASSDAYGYTF.

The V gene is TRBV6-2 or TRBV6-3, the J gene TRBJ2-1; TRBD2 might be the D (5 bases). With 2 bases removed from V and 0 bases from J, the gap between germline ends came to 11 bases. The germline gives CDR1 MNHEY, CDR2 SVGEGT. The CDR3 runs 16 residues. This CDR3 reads CASSYELGSSYNEQFF. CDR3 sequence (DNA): TGTGCCAGCAGTTACGAGTTGGGGAGCTCCTACAATGAGCAGTTCTTC.

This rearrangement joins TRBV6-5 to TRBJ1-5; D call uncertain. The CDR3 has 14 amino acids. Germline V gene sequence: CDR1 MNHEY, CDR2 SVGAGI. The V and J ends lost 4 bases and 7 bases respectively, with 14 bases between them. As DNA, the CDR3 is TGTGCCAGCAGTTTTGGTTCAGCGGACCAGCCCCAGCATTTT. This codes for CASSFGSADQPQHF.

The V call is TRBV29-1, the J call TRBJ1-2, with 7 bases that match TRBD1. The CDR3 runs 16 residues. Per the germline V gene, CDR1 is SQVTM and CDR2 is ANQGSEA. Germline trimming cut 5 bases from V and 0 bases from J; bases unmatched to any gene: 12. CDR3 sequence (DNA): TGCAGCGTTTCTGGGCCAGGGGGTGATACTAACTATGGCTACACCTTC. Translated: CSVSGPGGDTNYGYTF.

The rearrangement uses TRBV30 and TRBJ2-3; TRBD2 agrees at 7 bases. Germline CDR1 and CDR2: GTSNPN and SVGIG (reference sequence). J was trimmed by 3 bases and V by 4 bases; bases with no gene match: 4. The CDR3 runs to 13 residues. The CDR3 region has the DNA TGTGCCTGGAAGGGAGGGGATACAGATACGCAGTATTTT. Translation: CAWKGGDTDTQYF.

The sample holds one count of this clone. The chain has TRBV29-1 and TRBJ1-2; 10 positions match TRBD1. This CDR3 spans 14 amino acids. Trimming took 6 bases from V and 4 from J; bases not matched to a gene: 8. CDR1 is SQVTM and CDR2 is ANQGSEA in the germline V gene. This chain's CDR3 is CSVTTGGMSYGYTF. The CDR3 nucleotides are TGCAGCGTAACGACAGGGGGCATGTCCTATGGCTACACCTTC.